The rows below give T cell receptor beta chains drawn from one sample of a study of somatic mutations in cytotoxic T cells in rheumatoid arthritis. Profiled with immunoSEQ multiplex PCR; TCRdb holds only in-frame clones, not every one. The sample lists around 15,000 clones; less than 80% were seen once. The material sequenced was CD8+ T cells sorted from blood. All receptors come from an adult with rheumatoid arthritis. Both conserved end residues are part of each CDR3. A D gene is named only where the DNA matches it firmly.

v_call | cdr3_length | d_call | cdr3_aa
TRBV28 | 12 | NA | CASSLLGREQYF
TRBV6-1 | 14 | TRBD1 | CASRTGENNQPQHF
TRBV7-9 | 14 | NA | CASSLDLGEETQYF
TRBV19 | 12 | NA | CASSPGNYGYTF
TRBV7-9 | 13 | NA | CASSLEPTGEAFF
TRBV6-6 | 14 | TRBD1 | CASSYDRGVDPQHF
TRBV19 | 13 | NA | CASRRTGNTEAFF
TRBV5-5 | 18 | TRBD1 | CASSLTGGAGLAGYEQYF
TRBV9 | 14 | NA | CASSVSGGGAEAFF
TRBV28 | 14 | NA | CASTRDRVWTPLHF